This TCR beta chain is from a study of shared clonotypes between healthy human individuals. Clones were sequenced by immunoSEQ multiplex PCR, and TCRdb holds only the in-frame ones, with some missing. Of 800,000 to 950,000 clones in the sample, 96% are singletons; the top ten hold over 0.2%. Germline assignment: CDR1 MGHRA and CDR2 YSYEKL. Trimming removed 1 base from V and 4 bases from J, with 8 bases in between. CDR3 length: 13 amino acids. Study results and limitations: Of the naive CD4 clonotypes, about 5% were shared across several donors.

As to this clone: Its antigen remains unidentified. This same CDR3 is encoded by further DNA sequences in the sample.

Terminally differentiated effector memory CD45RA+ cells were excluded by CCR7 positive selection of CD45RO-negative cells. V is TRBV4-1 and J is TRBJ2-7; D gene ambiguous. This clonotype was sampled from a man aged 25 to 40 in good health. Sequenced input: naive CD8+ T cells sorted from blood. CDR3 region: CASSQVGGYEQYF. Here the CDR3 DNA reads TGCGCCAGCAGCCAAGTGGGTGGGTACGAGCAGTACTTC.